The present T cell receptor beta chain was sequenced within a study of T-cell memory formation after mild COVID-19. TCRalpha and TCRbeta libraries used 5'RACE with constant-segment primers and UMIs. TCRdb processed the 5' RACE reads anew with MiXCR; each CDR3 protein has one entry. This sample yields 350,000 to 500,000 distinct CDR3 sequences, of which roughly 18% are seen a single time; approximately 21% belongs to the top ten. Germline V lookup: CDR1 LGHNA, CDR2 YSLEER. V was trimmed by 0 bases and J by 4 bases, leaving 24 bases between them. The length of the CDR3 is 19 residues. The gene calls are TRBV4-3 and TRBJ2-5, with D perhaps TRBD2 (6 bases). The sample consisted of PBMCs or a T cell subset sorted from them (not recorded which). The clonotype originates from a man between 18 and 29 years old who had mild COVID-19 (a few samples of this study predate the infection). Cell type and time point are not known. In DNA form, the CDR3 reads TGCGCCAGCAGCCAAGATCGTTGGAGGGTTACTAGAGGTATAGAGACCCAGTACTTC. Amino acids: CASSQDRWRVTRGIETQYF.